Described below is a single T cell receptor (beta chain) sequence and its context. The record originates from a study of T cell clusters in autoimmune cytopenias. TRB was amplified by touch-down multiplex PCR, primer pools A and B combined. TCRdb re-called the multiplex PCR reads and gives one entry per CDR3 protein, without DNA. The listing contains about 4,900 distinct CDR3 sequences. CDR1 and CDR2 from the germline V gene are MNHEY and SMNVEV (reference sequence). The CDR3 is made up of 15 amino acids. About 37,500 genome equivalents of blood DNA were amplified for TRB. The data also belong to a second study, concerning T cell repertoires in aging, cancer and after chemotherapy. That work contributes: The whole study produced a dataset of some 9 million TCR reads. In healthy donors, age-related TCR diversity loss mainly reflected lost richness.

Material for sequencing was peripheral blood. The origin of this receptor is a human donor in good health. The rearrangement uses TRBV27 and TRBJ1-2; the TRBD1 assignment by TCRdb is unverifiable without DNA. The CDR3 protein is CASSTQGLPNYGYTF.